This T cell receptor (beta chain) came from a study of blood T cell repertoires in COVID-19. Study-level information: Spain, Italy and the United States supplied samples that represented acute and convalescent COVID-19. T cells, B-cell-depleted T cells, or PBMCs provided the cDNA or gDNA that served as material.

In the original workflow: Amplification with reference gene primers provided the estimates of nucleated cell counts. Clones were sequenced by immunoSEQ multiplex PCR, and TCRdb holds only the in-frame ones, with some missing. From that table come the V and J calls and clone size; the DNA was used to work out D and trimming. The data show 300,000 to 400,000 clones, 85% to 90% seen once. The ends were cut back, 1 base at V and 2 bases at J, with 14 bases in the middle. The CDR3 length is 15 residues. CDR1 and CDR2 (germline): GTSNPN, SVGIG (reference sequence). This rearrangement joins TRBV30 to TRBJ1-2, with D possibly being TRBD1 (6 bases). The sample consisted of peripheral blood. The source is a woman between 65 and 79 years old with COVID-19, enrolled during active disease. The CDR3 sequence is CAWSERGGLNYGYTF. The CDR3 region has the DNA TGTGCCTGGAGTGAAAGGGGGGGTCTAAACTATGGCTACACCTTC. Full variable domain (remainder filled in from reference TRBV30 and TRBJ1-2): SQTIHQWPATLVQPVGSPLSLECTVEGTSNPNLYWYRQAAGRGLQLLFYSVGIGQISSEVPQNLSASRPQDRQFILSSKKLLLSDSGFYLCAWSERGGLNYGYTFGSGTRLTVV.